These 8 T cell receptor beta chains share one sample of origin, sequenced in a study of OX40 agonist ivuxolimab in advanced cancers. Sequencing used immunoSEQ multiplex PCR; TCRdb keeps in-frame clones, though not all of them. In the table there are around 100,000 clones, more than 85% of which are singletons. Here the sequenced sample was CD4+ or CD8+ T cells sorted from blood, taken in a trial of the OX40 agonist ivuxolimab. The receptors here all came from an adult with an advanced solid tumor such as melanoma, head and neck, liver or kidney cancer.

The J gene is TRBJ2-6, the V gene TRBV28; no clear D gene. The V end lost 7 bases, the J end lost 2 bases, and 6 bases lay between the germline ends. The CDR3 consists of 13 residues. Germline-derived CDR1 and CDR2 are MDHEN and SYDVKM. The CDR3 DNA reads as TGTGCCAGCACCTTTACTGGGGCCAACGTCCTGACTTTC. The encoded protein is CASTFTGANVLTF.

This chain joins TRBV9 and TRBJ2-1; TRBD2 matches at 9 bases. Germline loops: CDR1 SGDLS, CDR2 YYNGEE. The CDR3 length is 20 residues. With V trimmed by 0 bases and J by 1 base, 14 bases remained unmatched. The CDR3 DNA follows: TGTGCCAGCAGCGTAGCCGGCGGACTAGCGAATCAGGGGTCCTACAATGAGCAGTTCTTC. Its translation is CASSVAGGLANQGSYNEQFF. Supplemented by reference TRBV9 and TRBJ2-1, the full variable domain reads DSGVTQTPKHLITATGQRVTLRCSPRSGDLSVYWYQQSLDQGLQFLIQYYNGEERAKGNILERFSAQQFPDLHSELNLSSLELGDSALYFCASSVAGGLANQGSYNEQFFGPGTRLTVL.

V and J are TRBV2 and TRBJ2-7; D may be TRBD1 or TRBD2 (6 bases each). V shed 8 bases and J shed 3 bases, with 14 bases lying between them. From germline, CDR1 is SNHLY and CDR2 FYNNEI. The CDR3 consists of 13 residues. The CDR3 region has the DNA TGTGCCAGCGTGGGGGGCCTCGACTACGAGCAGTACTTC. Amino acids: CASVGGLDYEQYF.

The chain has TRBV5-1 and TRBJ2-6; TRBD2 might be the D (6 bases). Trimming stripped 1 base from V and 2 bases from J, with 7 bases between. There are 15 residues in the CDR3. CDR1 SGHRS and CDR2 YFSETQ come from the germline V gene. CDR3 in amino acids: CASSLWGAGANVLTF. The CDR3 DNA sequence: TGCGCCAGCAGCTTGTGGGGGGCTGGGGCCAACGTCCTGACTTTC.

The chain couples TRBV10-1 to TRBJ2-3; 12 bases line up with TRBD2. With V trimmed by 8 bases and J by 0 bases, 6 bases remained unmatched. CDR1 is WNHNN, CDR2 SYGVQD, per germline (reference sequence). The CDR3 sequence is 16 residues long. The CDR3 protein is CASGGTSGSSTDTQYF. Here the CDR3 DNA reads TGCGCCAGCGGCGGGACTAGCGGGTCGAGCACAGATACGCAGTATTTT.

The rearrangement links TRBV5-4 to TRBJ1-2, with D perhaps TRBD1 (6 bases). CDR3 length: 15 residues. CDR1 is SGHNT and CDR2 is YYREEE in the germline V gene (reference sequence). Deletions cut 2 bases from V and 7 bases from J, with 18 bases between. CDR3 sequence (DNA): TGTGCCAGCAGCTTTGTGATGGGGGCCCCAGGTGGCTACACCTTC. Translation: CASSFVMGAPGGYTF.

This clone has only a few counts. The V and J genes are TRBV7-2 and TRBJ2-2, with 9 bases fitting TRBD2. The germline CDR1 and CDR2 sequences are SGHTA and FQGNSA. V gave up 7 bases and J gave up 6 bases; unmatched junction bases: 6. This CDR3 has 14 residues. Written as DNA, the CDR3 is TGTGCCAGCAAAGGCGGGAGGGCCCCCGGGGAGCTGTTTTTT. Translating gives CASKGGRAPGELFF.

The chain employs TRBV12-5 and TRBJ2-3, with 9 positions matching TRBD2. Per germline, CDR1 LGHNT and CDR2 FRNRAP. V lost 1 base, J lost 4 bases, and 6 bases stayed unmatched. The length of the CDR3 is 16 residues. CDR3 sequence (DNA): TGTGCTAGTGGTTTGGGAACTAGCGGGTTCGCAGATACGCAGTATTTT. This sequence encodes CASGLGTSGFADTQYF.